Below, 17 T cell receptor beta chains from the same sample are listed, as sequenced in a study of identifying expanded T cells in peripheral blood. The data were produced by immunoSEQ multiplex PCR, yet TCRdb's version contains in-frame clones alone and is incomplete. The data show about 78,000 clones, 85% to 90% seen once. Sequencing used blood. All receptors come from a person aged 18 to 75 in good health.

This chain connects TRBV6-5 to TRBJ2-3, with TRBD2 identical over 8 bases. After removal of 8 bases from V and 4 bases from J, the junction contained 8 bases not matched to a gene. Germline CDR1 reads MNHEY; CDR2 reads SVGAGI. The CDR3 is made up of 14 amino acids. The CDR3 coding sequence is TGTGCCAGCTCCCCGGGACTAGGGGCAGATACGCAGTATTTT. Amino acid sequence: CASSPGLGADTQYF.

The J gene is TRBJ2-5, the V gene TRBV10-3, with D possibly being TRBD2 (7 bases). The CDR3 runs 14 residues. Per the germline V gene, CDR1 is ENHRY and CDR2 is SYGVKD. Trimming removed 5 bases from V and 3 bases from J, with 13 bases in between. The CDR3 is CAISPGRGKETQYF. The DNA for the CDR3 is TGTGCCATCAGTCCAGGGAGGGGGAAAGAGACCCAGTACTTC.

The CDR3 sequence: CASSRPGQGGEPYEQYF. CDR3 DNA sequence: TGTGCCAGCAGCCGTCCGGGACAGGGTGGGGAACCCTACGAGCAGTACTTC. The chain employs TRBV4-2 and TRBJ2-5; the match to TRBD1 covers 9 bases. The DNA matches TRBJ2-7 better at its end, which makes the J call doubtful. This CDR3 spans 17 amino acids. Per the germline V gene, CDR1 is LGHNA and CDR2 is YNFKEQ.

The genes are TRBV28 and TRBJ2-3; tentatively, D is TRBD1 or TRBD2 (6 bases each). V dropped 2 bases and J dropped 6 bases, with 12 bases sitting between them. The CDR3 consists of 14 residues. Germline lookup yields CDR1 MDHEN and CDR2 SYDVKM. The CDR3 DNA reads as TGTGCCAGCAGTTTAAGGGGGAGGATGGATACGCAGTATTTT. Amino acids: CASSLRGRMDTQYF.

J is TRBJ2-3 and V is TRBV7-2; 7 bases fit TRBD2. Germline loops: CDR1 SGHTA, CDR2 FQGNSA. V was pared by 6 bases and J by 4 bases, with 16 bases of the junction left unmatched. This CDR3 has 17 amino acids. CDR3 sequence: CASSPLSRSGAADTQYF. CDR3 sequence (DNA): TGTGCCAGCAGTCCTCTCTCGAGGAGCGGGGCGGCAGATACGCAGTATTTT.

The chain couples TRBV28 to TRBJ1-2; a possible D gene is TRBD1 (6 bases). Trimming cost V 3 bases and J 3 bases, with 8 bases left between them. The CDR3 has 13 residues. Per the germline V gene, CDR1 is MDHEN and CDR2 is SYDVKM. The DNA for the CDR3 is TGTGCCAGCAGTTTGTCAGGGGACTATGGCTACACCTTC. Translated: CASSLSGDYGYTF.

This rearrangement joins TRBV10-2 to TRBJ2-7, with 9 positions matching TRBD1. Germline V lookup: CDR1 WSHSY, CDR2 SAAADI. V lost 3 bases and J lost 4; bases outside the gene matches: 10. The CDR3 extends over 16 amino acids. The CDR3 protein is CASSDHAGTGLYEQYF. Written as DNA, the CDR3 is TGCGCCAGCAGTGACCACGCCGGGACAGGGTTATACGAGCAGTACTTC.

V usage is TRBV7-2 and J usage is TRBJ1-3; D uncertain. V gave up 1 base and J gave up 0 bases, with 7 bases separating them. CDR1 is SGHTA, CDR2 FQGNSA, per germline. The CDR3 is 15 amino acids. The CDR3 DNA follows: TGTGCCAGCAGCTTAGGGACCAACTCTGGAAACACCATATATTTT. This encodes CASSLGTNSGNTIYF.

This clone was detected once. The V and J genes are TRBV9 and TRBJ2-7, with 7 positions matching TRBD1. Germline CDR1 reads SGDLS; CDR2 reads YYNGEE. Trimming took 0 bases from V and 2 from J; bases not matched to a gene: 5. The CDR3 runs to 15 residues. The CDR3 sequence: CASSVVAGGPYEQYF. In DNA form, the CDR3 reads TGTGCCAGCAGCGTAGTTGCAGGGGGTCCCTACGAGCAGTACTTC.

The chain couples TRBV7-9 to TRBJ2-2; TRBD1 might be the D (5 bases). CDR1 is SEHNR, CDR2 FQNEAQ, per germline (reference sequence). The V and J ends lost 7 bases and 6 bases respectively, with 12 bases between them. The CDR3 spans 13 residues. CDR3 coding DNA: TGTGCCAGCAATATCAGGGTCTCCGGGGAGCTGTTTTTT. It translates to CASNIRVSGELFF.

The CDR3 loop reads CASSAESGGNQPQHF. CDR3 in DNA: TGTGCCAGCAGTGCTGAATCAGGGGGCAATCAGCCCCAGCATTTT. The chain recombines TRBV2 with TRBJ1-5; maybe TRBD1 (6 bases). Trimming shortened V by 4 bases and J by 2 bases, and 12 bases separated the two germline ends. The CDR3 length is 15 residues. Germline CDR1 and CDR2: SNHLY and FYNNEI.

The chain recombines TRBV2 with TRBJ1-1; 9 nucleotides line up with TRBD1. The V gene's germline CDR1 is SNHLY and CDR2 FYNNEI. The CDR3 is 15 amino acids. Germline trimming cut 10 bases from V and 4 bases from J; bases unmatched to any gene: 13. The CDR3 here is CATTDRGGEGTEAFF. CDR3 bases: TGTGCCACTACGGACAGGGGAGGTGAGGGCACTGAAGCTTTCTTT.

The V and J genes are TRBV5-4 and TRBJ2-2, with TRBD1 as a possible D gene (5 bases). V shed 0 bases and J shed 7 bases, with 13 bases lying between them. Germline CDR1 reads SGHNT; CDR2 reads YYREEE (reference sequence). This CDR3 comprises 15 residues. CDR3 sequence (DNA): TGTGCCAGCAGCTTGGGGGTTAAGGACAACGGGGAGCTGTTTTTT. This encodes CASSLGVKDNGELFF.

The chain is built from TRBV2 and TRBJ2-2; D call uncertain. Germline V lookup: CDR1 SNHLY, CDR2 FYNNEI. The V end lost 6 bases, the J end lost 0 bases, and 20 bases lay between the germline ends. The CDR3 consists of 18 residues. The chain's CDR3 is CASRDLAGAAANTGELFF. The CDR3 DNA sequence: TGTGCCAGCAGGGACCTGGCTGGCGCCGCTGCGAACACCGGGGAGCTGTTTTTT.

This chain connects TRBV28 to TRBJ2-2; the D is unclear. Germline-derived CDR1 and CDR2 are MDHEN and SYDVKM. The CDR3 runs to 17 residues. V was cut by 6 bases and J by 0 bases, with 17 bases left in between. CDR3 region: CASRPHTTFTNTGELFF. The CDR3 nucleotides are TGTGCCAGCAGACCTCATACCACGTTTACGAACACCGGGGAGCTGTTTTTT.

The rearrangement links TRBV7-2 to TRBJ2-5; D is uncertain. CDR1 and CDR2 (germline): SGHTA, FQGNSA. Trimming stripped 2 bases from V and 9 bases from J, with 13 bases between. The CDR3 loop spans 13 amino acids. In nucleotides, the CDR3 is TGTGCCAGCAGCTTACGGCAGGATGTTGCCCAGTACTTC. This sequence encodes CASSLRQDVAQYF. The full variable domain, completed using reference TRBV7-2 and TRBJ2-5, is GAGVSQSPSNKVTEKGKDVELRCDPISGHTALYWYRQSLGQGLEFLIYFQGNSAPDKSGLPSDRFSAERTGGSVSTLTIQRTQQEDSAVYLCASSLRQDVAQYFGPGTRLLVL.

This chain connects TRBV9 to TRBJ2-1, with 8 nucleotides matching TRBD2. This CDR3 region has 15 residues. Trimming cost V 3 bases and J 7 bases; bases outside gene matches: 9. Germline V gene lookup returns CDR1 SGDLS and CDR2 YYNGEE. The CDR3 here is CASSGPGGPRNEQFF. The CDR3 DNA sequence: TGTGCCAGCAGCGGACCGGGGGGGCCTCGGAATGAGCAGTTCTTC.